The clone carrying this T cell receptor beta chain appeared once. No antigen is known for it. This may be a read error, as it is one base from a much larger clone. This entry belongs to a study of T-cell reconstitution after alpha-beta-depleted transplantation in children. Study results and caveats: T cells produced anew were the main source of T-cell counts and diversity one year after transplant.

Unique molecular identifiers were used in preparing the TCRbeta library. MiXCR, applied by TCRdb to the PCR reads, yields one record per CDR3 protein. The data contain 250,000 to 300,000 distinct CDR3 sequences, about 9.4% of them singletons. Germline values: CDR1 SGDLS, CDR2 YYNGEE. The CDR3 has 15 amino acids. This receptor was identified in a boy under two years old with acute myeloid leukemia, due to receive a stem cell transplant. V usage is TRBV9 and J usage is TRBJ1-3; a weak D match, TRBD1 (6 bases). Sequenced material: PBMCs, taken before TCRalphabeta/CD19-depleted stem cell transplant. Written as DNA, the CDR3 is TGTACCAGCAACCGAGGTGGGGGGCGCGAAAACACCATATATTTT. Encoded protein: CTSNRGGGRENTIYF.